The rows below give T cell receptor beta chains drawn from one sample of a study of blood T cell repertoires in COVID-19. Sequencing was performed with immunoSEQ multiplex PCR; in TCRdb, only in-frame clones are kept and a portion is missing. The sample has around 110,000 clones, about nine tenths seen once. The sequenced material came from peripheral blood. The source is a human donor with active COVID-19. The donor label of this sample is uncertain. CDR3s include the opening cysteine and the closing phenylalanine or tryptophan. The order of the fields is CDR3 length, V gene, clone size, J gene, D gene, CDR3 DNA, CDR3 protein. A D gene is named only where the DNA matches it firmly. Rows give clone size only sometimes, using once, few, many, or a class for an expanded clone.

cdr3_length: 18
v_call: TRBV11-3
clone_size: NA
j_call: TRBJ2-1
d_call: TRBD2
cdr3_nt: TGTGCCAGCAGTTTTAGGTCCTCCGTCGGCGGGGGGCGGAATGAGCAGTTCTTC
cdr3_aa: CASSFRSSVGGGRNEQFF

cdr3_length: 15
v_call: TRBV5-6
clone_size: NA
j_call: TRBJ2-7
d_call: TRBD1
cdr3_nt: TGTGCCAGCAGCTTGTATACAGGGGGCGCGTACGAGCAGTACTTC
cdr3_aa: CASSLYTGGAYEQYF

cdr3_length: 16
v_call: TRBV4-2
clone_size: NA
j_call: TRBJ1-3
d_call: TRBD1
cdr3_nt: TGTGCCAGCAGCCAACCAGGGGGGACTCCTGGAAACACCATATATTTT
cdr3_aa: CASSQPGGTPGNTIYF

cdr3_length: 14
v_call: TRBV6-5
clone_size: NA
j_call: TRBJ2-7
d_call: NA
cdr3_nt: TGTGCCAGCAGCACCGGGCGGGTGAGCTACGAGCAGTACTTC
cdr3_aa: CASSTGRVSYEQYF

cdr3_length: 16
v_call: TRBV3-1/TRBV3-2
clone_size: NA
j_call: TRBJ1-4
d_call: NA
cdr3_nt: TGTGCCAGCAGCCAGAACCCGTCGAACGGGTTTGAAAAACTGTTTTTT
cdr3_aa: CASSQNPSNGFEKLFF

cdr3_length: 18
v_call: TRBV3-1/TRBV3-2
clone_size: NA
j_call: TRBJ2-3
d_call: TRBD1
cdr3_nt: TGTGCCAGCAGTCCAGGGACAGGGACCCCTTTTTTAGCAGATACGCAGTATTTT
cdr3_aa: CASSPGTGTPFLADTQYF

cdr3_length: 15
v_call: TRBV3-1/TRBV3-2
clone_size: NA
j_call: TRBJ2-1
d_call: TRBD2
cdr3_nt: TGTGCCAGCAGCCAAGATTGGGCTAGCGGGGATGAGCAGTTCTTC
cdr3_aa: CASSQDWASGDEQFF

cdr3_length: 15
v_call: TRBV19
clone_size: NA
j_call: TRBJ2-7
d_call: TRBD1
cdr3_nt: TGTGCCAGTAGTGCATCAGGGGGTTCCTCCTACGAGCAGTACTTC
cdr3_aa: CASSASGGSSYEQYF

cdr3_length: 15
v_call: TRBV5-1
clone_size: few
j_call: TRBJ1-4
d_call: NA
cdr3_nt: TGCGCCAGCAGCTTGGCCAGGCAGGGAAGTGAAAAACTGTTTTTT
cdr3_aa: CASSLARQGSEKLFF

cdr3_length: 14
v_call: TRBV19
clone_size: NA
j_call: TRBJ2-7
d_call: TRBD1
cdr3_nt: TGTGCCAGTAGTATAGGACAGGGGGCGTACGAGCAGTACTTC
cdr3_aa: CASSIGQGAYEQYF

cdr3_length: 16
v_call: TRBV5-1
clone_size: NA
j_call: TRBJ2-7
d_call: TRBD1
cdr3_nt: TGCGCCAGCAGCCCAATCGGGACAGGGCTAACCTACGAGCAGTACTTC
cdr3_aa: CASSPIGTGLTYEQYF

cdr3_length: 16
v_call: TRBV3-1/TRBV3-2
clone_size: NA
j_call: TRBJ2-3
d_call: TRBD2
cdr3_nt: TGTGCCAGCAGCCCCACGAGCGGGGTTAGCACAGATACGCAGTATTTT
cdr3_aa: CASSPTSGVSTDTQYF

cdr3_length: 15
v_call: TRBV6-5
clone_size: NA
j_call: TRBJ2-7
d_call: NA
cdr3_nt: TGTGCCAGCAGAACGATCCCGGGACAACCCTACGAGCAGTACTTC
cdr3_aa: CASRTIPGQPYEQYF

cdr3_length: 13
v_call: TRBV6-5
clone_size: NA
j_call: TRBJ1-1
d_call: TRBD1
cdr3_nt: TGTGCCAGCAGTTACGGAGGGACAGGGATTTCTTTCTTT
cdr3_aa: CASSYGGTGISFF

cdr3_length: 15
v_call: TRBV4-3
clone_size: NA
j_call: TRBJ2-7
d_call: TRBD1
cdr3_nt: TGCGCCAGCAGCCAAGAGACAGGGGGCCCCTACGAGCAGTACTTC
cdr3_aa: CASSQETGGPYEQYF

cdr3_length: 14
v_call: TRBV6-2/TRBV6-3
clone_size: NA
j_call: TRBJ1-2
d_call: TRBD1
cdr3_nt: TGTGCCAGCAGCGAGGACAGGGGTAACTATGGCTACACCTTC
cdr3_aa: CASSEDRGNYGYTF

cdr3_length: 18
v_call: TRBV9
clone_size: NA
j_call: TRBJ2-3
d_call: TRBD1
cdr3_nt: TGTGCCAGCAGCGTAGGAGACCACAGGGGTCGGGTTACAGATACGCAGTATTTT
cdr3_aa: CASSVGDHRGRVTDTQYF

cdr3_length: 11
v_call: TRBV28
clone_size: NA
j_call: TRBJ2-7
d_call: NA
cdr3_nt: TGTGCCAGCAGTCTTTTCTACGAGCAGTACTTC
cdr3_aa: CASSLFYEQYF

cdr3_length: 13
v_call: TRBV11-2
clone_size: NA
j_call: TRBJ2-1
d_call: NA
cdr3_nt: TGTGCCAGCAGCACAACTAGGGGGGGTGAGCAGTTCTTC
cdr3_aa: CASSTTRGGEQFF

cdr3_length: 15
v_call: TRBV7-9
clone_size: NA
j_call: TRBJ1-2
d_call: TRBD1
cdr3_nt: TGTGCCAGCAGCGCTTGGACAGGATCGATCGGAGGCTACACCTTC
cdr3_aa: CASSAWTGSIGGYTF

cdr3_length: 13
v_call: TRBV30
clone_size: NA
j_call: TRBJ1-1
d_call: NA
cdr3_nt: TGTGCCTTTCGAGGGAGTATGAACACTGAAGCTTTCTTT
cdr3_aa: CAFRGSMNTEAFF

cdr3_length: 14
v_call: TRBV6-5
clone_size: few
j_call: TRBJ1-6
d_call: NA
cdr3_nt: TGTGCCAGCTTTAGAGGAACCTATAATTCACCCCTCCACTTT
cdr3_aa: CASFRGTYNSPLHF

cdr3_length: 16
v_call: TRBV11-2
clone_size: NA
j_call: TRBJ2-7
d_call: TRBD1
cdr3_nt: TGTGCCAGCAGCTTAGCCCGGACAGGGTTCGCTTACGAGCAGTACTTC
cdr3_aa: CASSLARTGFAYEQYF

cdr3_length: 18
v_call: TRBV7-8
clone_size: NA
j_call: TRBJ2-1
d_call: NA
cdr3_nt: TGTGCCAGCAGCTTAGCGGGGGGGCGATTTTCCAGCGCAGATGAGCAGTTCTTC
cdr3_aa: CASSLAGGRFSSADEQFF

cdr3_length: 15
v_call: TRBV18
clone_size: NA
j_call: TRBJ2-7
d_call: TRBD1
cdr3_nt: TGTGCCAGCTCATCCATACGGGACAGGCTCTACGAGCAGTACTTC
cdr3_aa: CASSSIRDRLYEQYF

cdr3_length: 18
v_call: TRBV7-6
clone_size: NA
j_call: TRBJ1-1
d_call: TRBD1
cdr3_nt: TGTGCCAGCAGCTTAGTCGGGGTTTTAGGGGACAGGGACACTGAAGCTTTCTTT
cdr3_aa: CASSLVGVLGDRDTEAFF

cdr3_length: 13
v_call: TRBV19
clone_size: once
j_call: TRBJ1-5
d_call: NA
cdr3_nt: TGTGCCAGTAAGGTGTCCAGGGATCAGCCCCAGCATTTT
cdr3_aa: CASKVSRDQPQHF

cdr3_length: 16
v_call: TRBV27
clone_size: NA
j_call: TRBJ2-5
d_call: TRBD2
cdr3_nt: TGTGCCAGCAGGCCCTCCGTAGCGGGGGACGTCGAGACCCAGTACTTC
cdr3_aa: CASRPSVAGDVETQYF

cdr3_length: 17
v_call: TRBV3-1/TRBV3-2
clone_size: once
j_call: TRBJ2-1
d_call: TRBD2
cdr3_nt: TGTGCCAGCAGCCTATCTTTGCGGGGGGGGTTTTACAATGAGCAGTTCTTC
cdr3_aa: CASSLSLRGGFYNEQFF

cdr3_length: 13
v_call: TRBV19
clone_size: NA
j_call: TRBJ1-2
d_call: NA
cdr3_nt: TGTGCCAGTAGGGTCGGACAGAACTATGGCTACACCTTC
cdr3_aa: CASRVGQNYGYTF

cdr3_length: 18
v_call: TRBV6-2/TRBV6-3
clone_size: NA
j_call: TRBJ2-1
d_call: TRBD2
cdr3_nt: TGTGCCAGCAGTTACCCCGGGACTAGCGGGGGGGCCTACAATGAGCAGTTCTTC
cdr3_aa: CASSYPGTSGGAYNEQFF

cdr3_length: 12
v_call: TRBV6-5
clone_size: NA
j_call: TRBJ1-2
d_call: NA
cdr3_nt: TGTGCCAGCAGTCGGGACATTTTTGGCTACACCTTC
cdr3_aa: CASSRDIFGYTF

cdr3_length: 16
v_call: TRBV5-6
clone_size: once
j_call: TRBJ2-5
d_call: TRBD1
cdr3_nt: TGTGCCAGCAGCTTAGGTTCAGGGGGCGTACAAGAGACCCAGTACTTC
cdr3_aa: CASSLGSGGVQETQYF

cdr3_length: 15
v_call: TRBV9
clone_size: NA
j_call: TRBJ1-2
d_call: TRBD1
cdr3_nt: TGTGCCAGCAGCGTAGCAGGGGGTATGGACTATGGCTACACCTTC
cdr3_aa: CASSVAGGMDYGYTF

cdr3_length: 16
v_call: TRBV7-2
clone_size: many
j_call: TRBJ1-1
d_call: TRBD1
cdr3_nt: TGTGCCAGCAGCACAGGACAGGGTGGGACTACAGATGAAGCTTTCTTT
cdr3_aa: CASSTGQGGTTDEAFF

cdr3_length: 14
v_call: TRBV7-9
clone_size: NA
j_call: TRBJ2-7
d_call: TRBD1
cdr3_nt: TGTGCCAGCAGCTTAGTGGGACAGCCCTACGAGCAGTACTTC
cdr3_aa: CASSLVGQPYEQYF

cdr3_length: 16
v_call: TRBV5-1
clone_size: NA
j_call: TRBJ1-1
d_call: NA
cdr3_nt: TGCGCCAGCAGCTTGGGCGACAGGTTCATGAACACTGAAGCTTTCTTT
cdr3_aa: CASSLGDRFMNTEAFF

cdr3_length: 16
v_call: TRBV6-2/TRBV6-3
clone_size: NA
j_call: TRBJ1-6
d_call: TRBD1
cdr3_nt: TGTGCCAGCAGTTACCCTACAGGGGCAGTGGGTTCACCCCTCCACTTT
cdr3_aa: CASSYPTGAVGSPLHF

cdr3_length: 15
v_call: TRBV27
clone_size: NA
j_call: TRBJ2-3
d_call: NA
cdr3_nt: TGTGCCAGCAGTTTAGGCGGGGCAAGCACAGATACGCAGTATTTT
cdr3_aa: CASSLGGASTDTQYF

cdr3_length: 13
v_call: TRBV7-9
clone_size: NA
j_call: TRBJ1-6
d_call: NA
cdr3_nt: TGTGCCAGCAGCTTTGGAGGGGACTCACCCCTCCACTTT
cdr3_aa: CASSFGGDSPLHF

cdr3_length: 13
v_call: TRBV12-5
clone_size: NA
j_call: TRBJ1-1
d_call: NA
cdr3_nt: TGTGCTAGTGGTTTGGAGCCCGGGACTGAAGCTTTCTTT
cdr3_aa: CASGLEPGTEAFF

cdr3_length: 13
v_call: TRBV5-6
clone_size: NA
j_call: TRBJ1-1
d_call: NA
cdr3_nt: TGTGCCAGCACCGACGTGGGGGGGCTGCGAGCTTTCTTT
cdr3_aa: CASTDVGGLRAFF

cdr3_length: 14
v_call: TRBV6-5
clone_size: NA
j_call: TRBJ2-7
d_call: TRBD2
cdr3_nt: TGTGCCAGCTTGACTAGCGGCAGGGTATACGAGCAGTACTTC
cdr3_aa: CASLTSGRVYEQYF

cdr3_length: 15
v_call: TRBV5-1
clone_size: NA
j_call: TRBJ1-2
d_call: TRBD1
cdr3_nt: TGCGCCAGCAGCTCCGGACAGGGGGCCTTCTATGGCTACACCTTC
cdr3_aa: CASSSGQGAFYGYTF

cdr3_length: 15
v_call: TRBV19
clone_size: NA
j_call: TRBJ1-5
d_call: NA
cdr3_nt: TGTGCCAGTAGTATCAGGACAGCTGGTAATCAGCCCCAGCATTTT
cdr3_aa: CASSIRTAGNQPQHF

cdr3_length: 13
v_call: TRBV7-2
clone_size: NA
j_call: TRBJ2-1
d_call: NA
cdr3_nt: TGTGCCAGCAGCTTAGGTGCGGACAATGAGCAGTTCTTC
cdr3_aa: CASSLGADNEQFF

cdr3_length: 16
v_call: TRBV11-2
clone_size: NA
j_call: TRBJ1-2
d_call: NA
cdr3_nt: TGTGCCAGCAGCTTAGATCCCGAAGGGGCGAGCTATGGCTACACCTTC
cdr3_aa: CASSLDPEGASYGYTF

cdr3_length: 17
v_call: TRBV11-2
clone_size: NA
j_call: TRBJ1-1
d_call: TRBD1
cdr3_nt: TGTGCCAGCAGCTTCCTGACAGGGGGCATAATGAACACTGAAGCTTTCTTT
cdr3_aa: CASSFLTGGIMNTEAFF

cdr3_length: 17
v_call: TRBV7-9
clone_size: NA
j_call: TRBJ2-3
d_call: NA
cdr3_nt: TGTGCCAGCAGCTCAGGGGCAGGGCCCTTTATCACAGATACGCAGTATTTT
cdr3_aa: CASSSGAGPFITDTQYF

cdr3_length: 15
v_call: TRBV15
clone_size: NA
j_call: TRBJ2-2
d_call: TRBD2
cdr3_nt: TGTGCCACCAGCATCACTAGCGGGAGCACCGGGGAGCTGTTTTTT
cdr3_aa: CATSITSGSTGELFF

cdr3_length: 17
v_call: TRBV7-6
clone_size: NA
j_call: TRBJ2-1
d_call: TRBD2
cdr3_nt: TGTGCCAGCAGCCCAGAGACTAGCGGAAGCTCCTACAATGAGCAGTTCTTC
cdr3_aa: CASSPETSGSSYNEQFF

cdr3_length: 17
v_call: TRBV9
clone_size: NA
j_call: TRBJ2-7
d_call: TRBD2
cdr3_nt: TGTGCCAGCAGCGTAGAGGAGACTAGCGGGGGGGCCTACGAGCAGTACTTC
cdr3_aa: CASSVEETSGGAYEQYF

cdr3_length: 16
v_call: TRBV2
clone_size: few
j_call: TRBJ1-2
d_call: NA
cdr3_nt: TGTGCCAGCAGTGAAGCGCCGGCAGGGCCAATCTATGGCTACACCTTC
cdr3_aa: CASSEAPAGPIYGYTF